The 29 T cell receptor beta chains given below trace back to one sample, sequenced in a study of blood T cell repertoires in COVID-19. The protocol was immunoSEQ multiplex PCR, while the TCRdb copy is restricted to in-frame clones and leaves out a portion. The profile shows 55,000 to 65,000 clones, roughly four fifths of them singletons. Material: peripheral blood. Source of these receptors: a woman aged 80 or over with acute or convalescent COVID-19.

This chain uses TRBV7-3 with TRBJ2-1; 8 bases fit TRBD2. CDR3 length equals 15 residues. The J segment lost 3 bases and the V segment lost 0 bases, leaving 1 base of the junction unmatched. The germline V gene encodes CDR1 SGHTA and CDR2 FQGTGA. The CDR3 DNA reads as TGTGCCAGCAGCTTAACCGGGACTAGCTACAATGAGCAGTTCTTC. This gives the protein CASSLTGTSYNEQFF.

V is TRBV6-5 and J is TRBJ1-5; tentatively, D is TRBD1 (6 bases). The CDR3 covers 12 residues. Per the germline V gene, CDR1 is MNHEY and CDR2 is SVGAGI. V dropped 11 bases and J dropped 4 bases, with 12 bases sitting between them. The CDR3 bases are TGTGCCTCGCGGGGGCCTAATCAGCCCCAGCATTTT. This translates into CASRGPNQPQHF.

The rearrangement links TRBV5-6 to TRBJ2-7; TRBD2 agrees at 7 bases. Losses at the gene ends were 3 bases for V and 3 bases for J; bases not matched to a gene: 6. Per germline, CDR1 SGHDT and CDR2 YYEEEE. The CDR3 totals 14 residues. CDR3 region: CASSYGTKRYEQYF. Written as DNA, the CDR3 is TGTGCCAGCAGCTACGGGACTAAACGCTACGAGCAGTACTTC.

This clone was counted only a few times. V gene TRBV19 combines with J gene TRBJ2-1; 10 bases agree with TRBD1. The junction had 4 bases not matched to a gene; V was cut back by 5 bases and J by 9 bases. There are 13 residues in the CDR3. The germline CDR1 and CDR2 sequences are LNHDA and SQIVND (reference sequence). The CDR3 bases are TGTGCCAGTAGTCCGCGGACAGGGGGTGAGCAGTTCTTC. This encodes CASSPRTGGEQFF.

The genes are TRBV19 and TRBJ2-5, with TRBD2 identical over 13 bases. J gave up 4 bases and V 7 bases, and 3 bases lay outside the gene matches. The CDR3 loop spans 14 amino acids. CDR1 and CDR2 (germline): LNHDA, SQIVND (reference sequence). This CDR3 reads CASTRTSGGETQYF. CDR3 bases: TGTGCCAGTACGCGGACTAGCGGGGGAGAGACCCAGTACTTC.

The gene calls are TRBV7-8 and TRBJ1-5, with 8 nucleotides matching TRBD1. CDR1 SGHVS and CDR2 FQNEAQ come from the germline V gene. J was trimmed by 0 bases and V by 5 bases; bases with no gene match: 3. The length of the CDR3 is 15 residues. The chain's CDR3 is CASSDRGFSNQPQHF. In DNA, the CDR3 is TGTGCCAGCAGCGACAGGGGATTTAGCAATCAGCCCCAGCATTTT.

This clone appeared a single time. This CDR3 reads CASSSDGGRWELFF. CDR3 bases: TGCGCCAGCAGCTCGGACGGAGGACGGTGGGAGCTGTTTTTT. This rearrangement joins TRBV5-1 to TRBJ2-2, with a possible D match to TRBD2 (5 bases). V lost 3 bases, J lost 9 bases, and 15 bases lay in between. This CDR3 contains 14 residues. Germline lookup yields CDR1 SGHRS and CDR2 YFSETQ.

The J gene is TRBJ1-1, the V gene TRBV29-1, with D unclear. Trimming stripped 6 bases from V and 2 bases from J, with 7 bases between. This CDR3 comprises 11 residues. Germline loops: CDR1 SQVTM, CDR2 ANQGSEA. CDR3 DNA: TGCAGCGTATTACTTAACACTGAAGCTTTCTTT. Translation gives CSVLLNTEAFF.

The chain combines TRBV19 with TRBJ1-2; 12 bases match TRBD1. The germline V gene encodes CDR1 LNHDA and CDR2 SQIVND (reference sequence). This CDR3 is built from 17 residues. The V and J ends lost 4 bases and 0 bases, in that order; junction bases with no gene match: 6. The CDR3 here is CASSKGTGGRSNYGYTF. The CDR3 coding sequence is TGTGCCAGTAGTAAAGGGACAGGGGGCCGGTCTAACTATGGCTACACCTTC.

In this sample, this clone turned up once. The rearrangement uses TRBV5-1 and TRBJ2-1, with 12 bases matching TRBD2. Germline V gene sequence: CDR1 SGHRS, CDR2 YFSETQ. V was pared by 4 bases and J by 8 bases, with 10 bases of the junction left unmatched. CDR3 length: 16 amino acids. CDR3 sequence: CASSTPTSGSMHEQFF. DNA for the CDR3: TGCGCCAGCAGCACCCCGACTAGCGGGAGTATGCATGAGCAGTTCTTC.

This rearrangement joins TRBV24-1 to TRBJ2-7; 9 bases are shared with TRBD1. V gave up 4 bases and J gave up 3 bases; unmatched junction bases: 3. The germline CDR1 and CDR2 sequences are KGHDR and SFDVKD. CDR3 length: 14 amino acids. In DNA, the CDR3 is TGTGCCACCAGTGAGGGACAGGGAAACTACGAGCAGTACTTC. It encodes CATSEGQGNYEQYF.

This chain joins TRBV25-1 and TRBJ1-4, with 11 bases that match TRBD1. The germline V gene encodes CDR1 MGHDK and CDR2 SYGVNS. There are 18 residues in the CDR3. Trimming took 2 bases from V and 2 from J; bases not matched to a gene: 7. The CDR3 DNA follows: TGTGCCAGCAGTGAACACGGACAGGGGGCGAGCACTAATGAAAAACTGTTTTTT. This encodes CASSEHGQGASTNEKLFF.

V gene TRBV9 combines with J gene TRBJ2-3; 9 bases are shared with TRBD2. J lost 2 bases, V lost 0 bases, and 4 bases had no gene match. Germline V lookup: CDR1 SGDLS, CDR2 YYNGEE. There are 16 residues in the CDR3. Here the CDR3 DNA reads TGTGCCAGCAGCGTAGCAACTAGCGGGTCCACAGATACGCAGTATTTT. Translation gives CASSVATSGSTDTQYF.

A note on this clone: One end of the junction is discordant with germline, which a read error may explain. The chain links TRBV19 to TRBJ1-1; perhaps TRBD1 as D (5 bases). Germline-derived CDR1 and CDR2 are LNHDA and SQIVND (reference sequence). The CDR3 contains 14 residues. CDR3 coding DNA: TGTGCCAGTAGTATTCGTCGGGGGAACGCTGAAGCTTTCTTT. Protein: CASSIRRGNAEAFF.

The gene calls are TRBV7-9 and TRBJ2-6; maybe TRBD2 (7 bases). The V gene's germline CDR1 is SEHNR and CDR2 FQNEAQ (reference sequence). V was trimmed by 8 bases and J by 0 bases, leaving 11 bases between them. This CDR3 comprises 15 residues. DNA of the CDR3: TGTGCCAGCGGGGGGGGGCCCTCTGGGGCCAACGTCCTGACTTTC. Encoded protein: CASGGGPSGANVLTF.

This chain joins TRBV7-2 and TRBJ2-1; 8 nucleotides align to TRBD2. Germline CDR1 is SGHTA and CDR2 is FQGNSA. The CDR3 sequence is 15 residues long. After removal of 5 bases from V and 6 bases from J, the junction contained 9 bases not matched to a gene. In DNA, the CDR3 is TGTGCCAGCAGCGTGAGCGGGAGAAGCACCAATGAGCAGTTCTTC. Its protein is CASSVSGRSTNEQFF.

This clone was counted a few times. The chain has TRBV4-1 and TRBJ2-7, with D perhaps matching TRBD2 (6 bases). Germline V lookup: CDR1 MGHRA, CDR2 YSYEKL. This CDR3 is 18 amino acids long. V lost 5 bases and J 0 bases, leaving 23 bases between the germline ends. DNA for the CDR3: TGCGCCAGCAGCGACGGTATGTTTTCTCGCGGGGTCTCCTACGAGCAGTACTTC. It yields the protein CASSDGMFSRGVSYEQYF.

In DNA form, the CDR3 reads TGTGCCAGCAGTCGGCCCACTAGCGGGAGCAACAATGAGCAGTTCTTC. Its translation: CASSRPTSGSNNEQFF. The rearrangement uses TRBV13 and TRBJ2-1; 11 bases map to TRBD2. Unmatched junction bases numbered 9, after V lost 6 bases and J lost 5 bases. Germline CDR1 PRHDT, CDR2 FYEKMQ (reference sequence). The CDR3 loop spans 16 amino acids.

In nucleotides, the CDR3 is TGTGCCAGCAGCTTGGGACAGGGCAAGCAGTACTTC. Its translation: CASSLGQGKQYF. V gene TRBV12-3 or TRBV12-4 combines with J gene TRBJ2-7; 9 nucleotides match TRBD1. The CDR3 spans 12 residues. J was trimmed by 8 bases and V by 6 bases; bases with no gene match: 5.

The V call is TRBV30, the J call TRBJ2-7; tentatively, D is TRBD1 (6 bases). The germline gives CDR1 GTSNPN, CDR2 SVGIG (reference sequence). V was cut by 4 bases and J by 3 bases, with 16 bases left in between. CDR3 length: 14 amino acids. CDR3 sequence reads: CAWNAGTTLYEQYF. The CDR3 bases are TGTGCCTGGAATGCCGGGACAACCCTCTACGAGCAGTACTTC.

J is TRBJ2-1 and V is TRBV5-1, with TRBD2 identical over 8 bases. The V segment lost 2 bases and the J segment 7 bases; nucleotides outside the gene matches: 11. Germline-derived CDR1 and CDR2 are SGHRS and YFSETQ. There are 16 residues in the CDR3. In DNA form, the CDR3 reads TGCGCCAGCAGCTTCGGTTTAACGGGGGGGAGTAATGAGCAGTTCTTC. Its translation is CASSFGLTGGSNEQFF.

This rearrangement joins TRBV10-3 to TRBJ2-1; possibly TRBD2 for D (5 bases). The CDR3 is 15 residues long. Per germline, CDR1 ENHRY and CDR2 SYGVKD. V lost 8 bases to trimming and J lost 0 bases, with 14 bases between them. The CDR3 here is CAIDSSLTSYNEQFF. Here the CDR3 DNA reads TGTGCCATCGATTCTAGCCTAACCTCCTACAATGAGCAGTTCTTC.

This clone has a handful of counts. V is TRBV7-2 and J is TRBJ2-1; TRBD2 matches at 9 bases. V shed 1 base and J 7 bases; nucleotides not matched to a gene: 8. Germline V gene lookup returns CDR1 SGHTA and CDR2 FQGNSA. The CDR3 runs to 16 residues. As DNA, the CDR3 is TGTGCCAGCAGCTTAGTAGGACTAGCGAATCAAAATGAGCAGTTCTTC. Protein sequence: CASSLVGLANQNEQFF.

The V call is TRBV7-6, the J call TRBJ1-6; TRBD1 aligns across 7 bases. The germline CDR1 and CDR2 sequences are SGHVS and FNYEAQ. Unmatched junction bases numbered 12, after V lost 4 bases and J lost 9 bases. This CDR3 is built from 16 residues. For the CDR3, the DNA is TGTGCCAGCAGCTGGGAACAGGGGAATAAGGGTTCACCCCTCCACTTT. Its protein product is CASSWEQGNKGSPLHF. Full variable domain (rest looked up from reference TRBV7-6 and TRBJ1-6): GAGVSQSPRYKVTKRGQDVALRCDPISGHVSLYWYRQALGQGPEFLTYFNYEAQQDKSGLPNDRFSAERPEGSISTLTIQRTEQRDSAMYRCASSWEQGNKGSPLHFGNGTRLTVT.

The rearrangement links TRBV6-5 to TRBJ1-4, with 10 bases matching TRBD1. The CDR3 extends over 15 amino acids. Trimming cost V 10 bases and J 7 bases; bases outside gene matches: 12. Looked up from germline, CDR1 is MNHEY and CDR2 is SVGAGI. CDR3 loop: CATSLRGDRGEKLFF. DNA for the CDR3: TGTGCCACCTCTCTCCGGGGGGACAGGGGTGAAAAACTGTTTTTT.

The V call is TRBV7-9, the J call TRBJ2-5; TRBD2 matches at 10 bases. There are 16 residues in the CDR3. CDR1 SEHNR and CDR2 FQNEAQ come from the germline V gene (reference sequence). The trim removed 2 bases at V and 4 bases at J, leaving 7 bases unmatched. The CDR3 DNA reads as TGTGCCAGCAGCTTACTAGCGGGGGCCTCCGGAGAGACCCAGTACTTC. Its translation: CASSLLAGASGETQYF.

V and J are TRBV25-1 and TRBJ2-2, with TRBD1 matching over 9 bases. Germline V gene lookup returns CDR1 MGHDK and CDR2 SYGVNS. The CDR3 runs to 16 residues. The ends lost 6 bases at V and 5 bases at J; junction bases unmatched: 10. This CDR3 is CASSKMGTGKTGELFF. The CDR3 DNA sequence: TGTGCCAGCAGCAAAATGGGGACAGGGAAGACCGGGGAGCTGTTTTTT.

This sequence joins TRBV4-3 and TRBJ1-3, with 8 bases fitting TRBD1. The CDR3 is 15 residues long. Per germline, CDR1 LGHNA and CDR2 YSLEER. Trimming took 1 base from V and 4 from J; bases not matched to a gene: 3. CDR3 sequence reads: CASSQGQGLGNTIYF. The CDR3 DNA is TGCGCCAGCAGCCAAGGACAGGGGTTGGGAAACACCATATATTTT.

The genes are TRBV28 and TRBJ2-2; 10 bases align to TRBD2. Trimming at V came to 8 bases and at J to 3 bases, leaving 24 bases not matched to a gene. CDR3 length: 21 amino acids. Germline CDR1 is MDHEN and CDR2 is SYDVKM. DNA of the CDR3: TGTGCCAGCGTCTCCCCTTGGGCAGGGGGCCTAGCGGGAGAGGACACCGGGGAGCTGTTTTTT. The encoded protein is CASVSPWAGGLAGEDTGELFF.